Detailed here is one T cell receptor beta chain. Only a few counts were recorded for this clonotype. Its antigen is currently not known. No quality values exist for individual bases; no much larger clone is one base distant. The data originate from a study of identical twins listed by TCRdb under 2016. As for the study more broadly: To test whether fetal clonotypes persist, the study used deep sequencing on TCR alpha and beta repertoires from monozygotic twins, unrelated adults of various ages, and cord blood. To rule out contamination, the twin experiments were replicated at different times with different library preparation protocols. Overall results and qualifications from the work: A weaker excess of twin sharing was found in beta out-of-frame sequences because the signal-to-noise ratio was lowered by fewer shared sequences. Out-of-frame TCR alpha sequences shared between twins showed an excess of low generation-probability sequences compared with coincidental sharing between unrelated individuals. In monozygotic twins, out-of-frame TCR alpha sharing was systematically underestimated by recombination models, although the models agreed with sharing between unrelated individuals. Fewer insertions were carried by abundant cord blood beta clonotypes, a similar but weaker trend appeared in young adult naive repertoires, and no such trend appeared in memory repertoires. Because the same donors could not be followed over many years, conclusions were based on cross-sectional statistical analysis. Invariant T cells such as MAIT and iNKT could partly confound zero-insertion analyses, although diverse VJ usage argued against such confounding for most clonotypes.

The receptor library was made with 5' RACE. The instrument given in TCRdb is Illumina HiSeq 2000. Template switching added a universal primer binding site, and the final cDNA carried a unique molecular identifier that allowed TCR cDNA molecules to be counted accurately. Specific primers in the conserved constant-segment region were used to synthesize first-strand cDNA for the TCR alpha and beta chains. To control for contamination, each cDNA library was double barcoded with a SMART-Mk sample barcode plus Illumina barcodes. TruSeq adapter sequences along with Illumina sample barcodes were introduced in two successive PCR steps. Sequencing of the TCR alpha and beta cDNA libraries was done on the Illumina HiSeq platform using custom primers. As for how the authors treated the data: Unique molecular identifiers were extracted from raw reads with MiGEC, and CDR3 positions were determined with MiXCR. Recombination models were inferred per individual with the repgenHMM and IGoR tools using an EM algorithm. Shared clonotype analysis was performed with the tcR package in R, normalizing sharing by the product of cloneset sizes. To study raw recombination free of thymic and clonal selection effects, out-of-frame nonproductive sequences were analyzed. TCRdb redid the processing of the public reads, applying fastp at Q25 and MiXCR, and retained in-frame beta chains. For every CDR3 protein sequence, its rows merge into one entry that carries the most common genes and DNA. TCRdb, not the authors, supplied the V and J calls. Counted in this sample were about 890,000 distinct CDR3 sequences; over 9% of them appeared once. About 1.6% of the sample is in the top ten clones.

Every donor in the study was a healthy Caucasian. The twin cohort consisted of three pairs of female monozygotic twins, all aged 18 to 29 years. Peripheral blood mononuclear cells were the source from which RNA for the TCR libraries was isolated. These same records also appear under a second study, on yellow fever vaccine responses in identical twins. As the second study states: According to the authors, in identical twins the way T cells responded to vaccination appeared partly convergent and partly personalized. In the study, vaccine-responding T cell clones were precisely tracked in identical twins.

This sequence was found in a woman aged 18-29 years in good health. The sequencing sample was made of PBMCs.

The CDR3 in this case is CASSLQQGYYEQYF. The DNA sequence is given as TGTGCCAGCAGCTTACAACAGGGTTACTACGAGCAGTACTTC. This chain is built from TRBV5-6 and TRBJ2-7; TRBD1 is perhaps the D gene, given 6 matching bases. Deletion took 2 bases off V and 3 bases off J, with a span of 12 bases between the germline ends. Spanning cysteine to phenylalanine, the CDR3 consists of 14 amino acids. Here the CDR3 DNA is all that survives: 42 bases in frame from base 1. Reading the germline V gene gives CDR1 SGHDT and CDR2 YYEEEE.